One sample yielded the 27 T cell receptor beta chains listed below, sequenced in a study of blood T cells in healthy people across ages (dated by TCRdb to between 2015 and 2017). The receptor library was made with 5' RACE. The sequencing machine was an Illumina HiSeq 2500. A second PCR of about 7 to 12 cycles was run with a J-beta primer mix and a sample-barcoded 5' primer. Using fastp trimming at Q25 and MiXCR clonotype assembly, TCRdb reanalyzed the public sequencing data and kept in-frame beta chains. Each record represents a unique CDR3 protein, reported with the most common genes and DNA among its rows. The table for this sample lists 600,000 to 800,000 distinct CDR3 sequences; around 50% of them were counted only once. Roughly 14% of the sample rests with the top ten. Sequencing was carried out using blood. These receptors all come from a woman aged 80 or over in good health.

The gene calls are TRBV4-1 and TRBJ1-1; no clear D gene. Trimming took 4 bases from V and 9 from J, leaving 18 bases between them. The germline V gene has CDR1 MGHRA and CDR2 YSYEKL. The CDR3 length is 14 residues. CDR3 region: CASSPDVEPVQAFF. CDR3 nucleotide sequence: TGCGCCAGCAGCCCTGACGTCGAGCCGGTTCAAGCTTTCTTT.

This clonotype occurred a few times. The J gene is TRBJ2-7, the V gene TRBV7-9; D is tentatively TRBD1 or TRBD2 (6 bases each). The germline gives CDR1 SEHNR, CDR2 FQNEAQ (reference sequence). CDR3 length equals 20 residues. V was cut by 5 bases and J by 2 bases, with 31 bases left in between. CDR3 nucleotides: TGTGCCAGCAGCCTCATCGGGGGCAGCGGGTTAGGAGCGGCTACCTACGAGCAGTACTTC. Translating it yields CASSLIGGSGLGAATYEQYF.

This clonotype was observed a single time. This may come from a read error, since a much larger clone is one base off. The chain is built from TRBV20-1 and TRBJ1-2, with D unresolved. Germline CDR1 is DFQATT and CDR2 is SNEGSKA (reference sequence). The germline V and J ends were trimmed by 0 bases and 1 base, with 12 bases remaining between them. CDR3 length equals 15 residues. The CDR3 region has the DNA TGCAGTGCTAGAGATGGGAGGAGGCGTAACTATGGCTACACCTTC. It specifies CSARDGRRRNYGYTF.

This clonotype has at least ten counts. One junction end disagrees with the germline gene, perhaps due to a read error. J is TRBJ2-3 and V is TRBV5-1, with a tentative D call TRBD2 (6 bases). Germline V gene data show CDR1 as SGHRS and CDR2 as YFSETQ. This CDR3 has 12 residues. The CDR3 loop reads CASRLEGDTQYF. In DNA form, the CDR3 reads TGCGCCAGCAGATTGGAGGGGGATACGCAGTATTTT.

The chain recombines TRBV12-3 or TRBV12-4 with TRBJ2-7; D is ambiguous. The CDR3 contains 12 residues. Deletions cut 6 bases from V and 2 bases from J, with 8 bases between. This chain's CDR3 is CASRGLPYEQYF. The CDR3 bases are TGTGCCAGCAGGGGCCTCCCCTACGAGCAGTACTTC.

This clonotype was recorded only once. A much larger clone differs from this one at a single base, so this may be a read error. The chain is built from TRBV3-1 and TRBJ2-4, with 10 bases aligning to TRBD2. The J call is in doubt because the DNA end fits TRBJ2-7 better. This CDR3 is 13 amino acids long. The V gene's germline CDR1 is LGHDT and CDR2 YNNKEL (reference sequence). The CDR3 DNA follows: TGTGCCAGGGGGACTAGCGTAACCTACGAGCAGTACTTC. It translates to CARGTSVTYEQYF.

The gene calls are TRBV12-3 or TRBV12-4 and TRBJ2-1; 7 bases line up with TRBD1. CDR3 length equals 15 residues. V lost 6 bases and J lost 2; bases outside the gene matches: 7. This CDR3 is CASSPRTGPYNEQFF. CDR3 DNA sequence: TGTGCCAGCAGCCCAAGGACAGGACCCTACAATGAGCAGTTCTTC.

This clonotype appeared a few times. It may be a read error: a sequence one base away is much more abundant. CDR3 DNA: TGCAGCGGTAGGAGGGGCGTTGGCTACACCTTC. Translated: CSGRRGVGYTF. This chain joins TRBV29-1 and TRBJ1-2; tentative D call: TRBD1 (5 bases). Trimming pared 7 bases from V and 7 bases from J, leaving 13 bases between. This CDR3 contains 11 residues. Germline V gene sequence: CDR1 SQVTM, CDR2 ANQGSEA.

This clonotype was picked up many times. The CDR3: CASSWVWTSGSSYNEQFF. The CDR3 region has the DNA TGTGCCAGCAGCTGGGTTTGGACTAGCGGGAGCTCCTACAATGAGCAGTTCTTC. The V gene is TRBV7-2, the J gene TRBJ2-1; 13 bases are a match to TRBD2. The CDR3 covers 18 residues. V dropped 4 bases and J dropped 0; count of bases not matched to a gene: 6. Germline V gives CDR1 SGHTA, CDR2 FQGNSA.

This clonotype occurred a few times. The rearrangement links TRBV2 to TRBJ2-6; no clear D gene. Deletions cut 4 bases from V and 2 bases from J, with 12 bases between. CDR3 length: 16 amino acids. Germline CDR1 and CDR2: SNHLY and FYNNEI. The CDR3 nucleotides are TGTGCCAGCAGTGCCTTGAATGTAGCTGGGGCCAACGTCCTGACTTTC. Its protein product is CASSALNVAGANVLTF.

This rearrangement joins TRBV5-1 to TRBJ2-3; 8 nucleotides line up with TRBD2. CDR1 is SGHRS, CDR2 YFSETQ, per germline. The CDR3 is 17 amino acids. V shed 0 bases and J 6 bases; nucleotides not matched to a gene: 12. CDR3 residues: CASSLAPGSGSDDTQYF. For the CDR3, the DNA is TGCGCCAGCAGCTTGGCCCCCGGGAGCGGGAGTGACGATACGCAGTATTTT.

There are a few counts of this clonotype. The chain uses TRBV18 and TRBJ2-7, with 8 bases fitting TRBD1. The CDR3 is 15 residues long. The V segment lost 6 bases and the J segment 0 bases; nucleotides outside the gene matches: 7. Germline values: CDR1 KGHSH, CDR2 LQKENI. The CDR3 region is CASSPPTGDSYEQYF. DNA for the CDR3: TGTGCCAGCTCCCCGCCGACAGGGGACTCCTACGAGCAGTACTTC.

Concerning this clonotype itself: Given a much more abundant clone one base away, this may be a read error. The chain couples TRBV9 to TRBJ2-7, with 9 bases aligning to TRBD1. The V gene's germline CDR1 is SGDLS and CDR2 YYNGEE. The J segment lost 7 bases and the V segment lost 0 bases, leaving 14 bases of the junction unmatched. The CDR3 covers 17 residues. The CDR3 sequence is CASSVATIGTGTNEQYF. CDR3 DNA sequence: TGTGCCAGCAGCGTAGCTACAATTGGGACAGGGACCAATGAGCAGTACTTC. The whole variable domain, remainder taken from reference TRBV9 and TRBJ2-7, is DSGVTQTPKHLITATGQRVTLRCSPRSGDLSVYWYQQSLDQGLQFLIQYYNGEERAKGNILERFSAQQFPDLHSELNLSSLELGDSALYFCASSVATIGTGTNEQYFGPGTRLTVT.

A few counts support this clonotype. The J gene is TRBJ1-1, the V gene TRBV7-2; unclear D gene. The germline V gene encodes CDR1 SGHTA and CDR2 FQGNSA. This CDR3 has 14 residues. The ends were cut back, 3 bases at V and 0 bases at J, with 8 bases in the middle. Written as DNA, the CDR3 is TGTGCCAGCAGCTTCAGCCCCATGAACACTGAAGCTTTCTTT. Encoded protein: CASSFSPMNTEAFF. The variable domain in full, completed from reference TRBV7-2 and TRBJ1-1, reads GAGVSQSPSNKVTEKGKDVELRCDPISGHTALYWYRQSLGQGLEFLIYFQGNSAPDKSGLPSDRFSAERTGGSVSTLTIQRTQQEDSAVYLCASSFSPMNTEAFFGQGTRLTVV.

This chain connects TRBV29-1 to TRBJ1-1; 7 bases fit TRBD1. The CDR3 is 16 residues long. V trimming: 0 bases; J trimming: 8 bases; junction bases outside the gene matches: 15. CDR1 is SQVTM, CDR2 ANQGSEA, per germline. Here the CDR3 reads CSVEDLATGVGQEAFF. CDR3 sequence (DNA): TGCAGCGTTGAAGATCTGGCAACAGGGGTTGGCCAGGAAGCTTTCTTT.

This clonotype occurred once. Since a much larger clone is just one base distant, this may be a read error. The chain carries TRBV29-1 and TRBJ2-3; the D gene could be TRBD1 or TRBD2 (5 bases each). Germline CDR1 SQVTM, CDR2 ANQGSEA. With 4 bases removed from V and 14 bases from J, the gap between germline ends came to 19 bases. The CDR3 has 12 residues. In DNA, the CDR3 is TGCAGCGTTGGCACCAGGGCACGGGAAATGTATTTT. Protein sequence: CSVGTRAREMYF.

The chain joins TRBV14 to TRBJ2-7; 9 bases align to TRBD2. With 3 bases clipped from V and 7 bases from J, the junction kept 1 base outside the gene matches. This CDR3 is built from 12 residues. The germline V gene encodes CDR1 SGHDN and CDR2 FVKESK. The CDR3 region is CASSHGLAEQYF. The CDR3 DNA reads TGTGCCAGCAGCCACGGACTAGCGGAGCAGTACTTC.

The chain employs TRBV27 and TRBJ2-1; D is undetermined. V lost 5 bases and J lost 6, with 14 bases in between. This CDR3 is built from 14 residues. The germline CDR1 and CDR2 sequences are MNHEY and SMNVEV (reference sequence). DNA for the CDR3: TGTGCCAGCAGTCCGATGTGGGCTAGCAATGAGCAGTTCTTC. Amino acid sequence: CASSPMWASNEQFF.

The CDR3 loop reads CSVPIGVTDTQYF. As DNA, the CDR3 is TGCAGCGTCCCCATTGGGGTTACAGATACGCAGTATTTT. The rearrangement uses TRBV29-1 and TRBJ2-3; D remains ambiguous. This CDR3 is built from 13 residues. Looked up from germline, CDR1 is SQVTM and CDR2 is ANQGSEA. Trimming shortened V by 6 bases and J by 3 bases, and 13 bases separated the two germline ends.

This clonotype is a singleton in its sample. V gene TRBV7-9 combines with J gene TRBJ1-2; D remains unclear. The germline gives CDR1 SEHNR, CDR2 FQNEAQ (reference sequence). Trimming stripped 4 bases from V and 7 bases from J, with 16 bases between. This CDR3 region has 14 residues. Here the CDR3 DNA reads TGTGCCAGCAGCTCTGAAATGGGGAAGAGTGGCTACACCTTC. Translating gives CASSSEMGKSGYTF.

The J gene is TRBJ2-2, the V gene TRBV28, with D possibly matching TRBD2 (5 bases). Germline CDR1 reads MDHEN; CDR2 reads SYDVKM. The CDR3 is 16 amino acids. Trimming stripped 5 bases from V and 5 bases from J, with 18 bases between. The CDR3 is CASSNSDSEATGELFF. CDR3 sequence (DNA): TGTGCCAGCAGTAATTCGGACTCAGAGGCGACCGGGGAGCTGTTTTTT. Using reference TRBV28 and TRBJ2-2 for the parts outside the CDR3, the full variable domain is DVKVTQSSRYLVKRTGEKVFLECVQDMDHENMFWYRQDPGLGLRLIYFSYDVKMKEKGDIPEGYSVSREKKERFSLILESASTNQTSMYLCASSNSDSEATGELFFGEGSRLTVL.

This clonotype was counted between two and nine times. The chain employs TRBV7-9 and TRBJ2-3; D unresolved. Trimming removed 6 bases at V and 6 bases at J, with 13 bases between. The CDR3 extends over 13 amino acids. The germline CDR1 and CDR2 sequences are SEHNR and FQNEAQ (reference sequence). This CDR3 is CASRLNVADTQYF. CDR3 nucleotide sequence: TGTGCCAGCAGACTAAATGTGGCGGATACGCAGTATTTT. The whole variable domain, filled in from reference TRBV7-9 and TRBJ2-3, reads DTGVSQNPRHKITKRGQNVTFRCDPISEHNRLYWYRQTLGQGPEFLTYFQNEAQLEKSRLLSDRFSAERPKGSFSTLEIQRTEQGDSAMYLCASRLNVADTQYFGPGTRLTVL.

DNA for the CDR3: TGCAGTGCTAGAGATACGGGACTGGAGGTTTTGTACGAGCAGTACTTC. Protein: CSARDTGLEVLYEQYF. This chain connects TRBV20-1 to TRBJ2-5; a weak D match, TRBD2 (6 bases). The DNA matches TRBJ2-7 better at its end, which makes the J call doubtful. This CDR3 contains 16 residues. Germline assignment: CDR1 DFQATT and CDR2 SNEGSKA (reference sequence).

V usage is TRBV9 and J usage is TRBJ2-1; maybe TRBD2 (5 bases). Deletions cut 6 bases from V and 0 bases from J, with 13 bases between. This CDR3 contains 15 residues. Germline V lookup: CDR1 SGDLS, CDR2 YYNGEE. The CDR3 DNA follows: TGTGCCAGCACCGCAGCGGCCAGCTCCTACAATGAGCAGTTCTTC. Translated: CASTAAASSYNEQFF.

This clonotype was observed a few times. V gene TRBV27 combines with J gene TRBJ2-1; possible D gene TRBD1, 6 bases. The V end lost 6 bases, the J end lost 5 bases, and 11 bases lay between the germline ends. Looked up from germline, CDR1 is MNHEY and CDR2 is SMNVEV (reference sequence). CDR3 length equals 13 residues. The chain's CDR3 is CASSWTENNEQFF. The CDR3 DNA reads TGTGCCAGCAGCTGGACAGAAAACAATGAGCAGTTCTTC.

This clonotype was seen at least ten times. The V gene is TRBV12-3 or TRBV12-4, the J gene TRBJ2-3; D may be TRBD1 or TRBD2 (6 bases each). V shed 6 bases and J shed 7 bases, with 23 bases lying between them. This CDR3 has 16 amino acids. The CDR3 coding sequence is TGTGCCAGCAGCCCCCAGGAGGGGGGCTCATCTTATACGCAGTATTTT. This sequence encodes CASSPQEGGSSYTQYF.

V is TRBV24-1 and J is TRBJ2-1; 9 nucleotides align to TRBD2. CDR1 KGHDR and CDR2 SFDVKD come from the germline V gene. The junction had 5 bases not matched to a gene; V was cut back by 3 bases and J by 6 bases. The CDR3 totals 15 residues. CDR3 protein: CATSDTSGLVNEQFF. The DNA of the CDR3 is TGTGCCACCAGTGATACTAGCGGGTTGGTCAATGAGCAGTTCTTC.